This T cell receptor (beta chain) came from a study of T-cell reconstitution after alpha-beta-depleted transplantation in children. Concerning this clonotype: What it binds is unknown.

Preparation of the TCRbeta library involved a method that used unique molecular identifiers. TCRdb reprocessed the PCR reads via MiXCR and lists one record per CDR3 protein. The sample lists about 980,000 distinct CDR3 sequences, 25% to 35% occurring once. General study results and limits: T-cell counts and diversity were attributed mostly to newly produced T cells one year after transplant.

This CDR3 region has 18 residues. V was clipped by 5 bases and J by 1 base, with 23 bases between them. The TCR comes from a boy younger than two who had a stem cell transplant for SCID, so the T cells may come from the graft donor. The chain employs TRBV12-3 or TRBV12-4 and TRBJ1-1; no reliable D call. This sample comprised PBMCs, mostly from graft donor cells, obtained 360 days after TCRalphabeta/CD19-depleted stem cell transplant. The CDR3 DNA follows: TGTGCCAGCAGTCTACACTATTACGGACTTGCCAGGAACACTGAAGCTTTCTTT. Its translation: CASSLHYYGLARNTEAFF.